One sample yielded the 12 T cell receptor beta chains listed below, sequenced in a study of CD8 T cells in ankylosing spondylitis. From the 5' RACE reads, TCRdb called clonotypes with MiXCR, one entry per CDR3 protein. Of 350,000 to 400,000 distinct CDR3 sequences in the sample, approximately 22% were seen once. Sequencing was done on a sample of blood, either unsorted or a sorted T cell fraction (not recorded which). The source of these receptors is a male donor with ankylosing spondylitis or in good health (not recorded which).

This clonotype was counted a single time. The rearrangement links TRBV9 to TRBJ2-7; possible D gene TRBD1, 5 bases. Trimming removed 3 bases at V and 5 bases at J, with 12 bases between. Germline V gives CDR1 SGDLS, CDR2 YYNGEE. The CDR3 spans 13 residues. The CDR3 sequence is CASSASGWNEQYF. CDR3 in DNA: TGTGCCAGCAGCGCTTCAGGGTGGAACGAGCAGTACTTC.

This clonotype was seen a single time. The chain carries TRBV30 and TRBJ2-7; D is uncertain. V was clipped by 1 base and J by 6 bases, with 13 bases between them. The length of the CDR3 is 13 residues. Germline lookup yields CDR1 GTSNPN and CDR2 SVGIG (reference sequence). Here the CDR3 DNA reads TGTGCCTGGAGTGCCCTCGTTAGGTTCGAGCAGTACTTC. This gives the protein CAWSALVRFEQYF.

The V call is TRBV3-1, the J call TRBJ2-7, with TRBD1 matching 10 bases. The CDR3 extends over 16 amino acids. Germline trimming cut 1 base from V and 3 bases from J; bases unmatched to any gene: 6. In germline, CDR1 is LGHDT, CDR2 YNNKEL (reference sequence). CDR3 coding DNA: TGTGCCAGCAGCCAAGTTCCTGGACAGGGGGGCTACGAGCAGTACTTC. As protein: CASSQVPGQGGYEQYF.

This clonotype was seen many times. This chain links TRBV29-1 with TRBJ2-3; D gene uncertain. The CDR3 spans 13 residues. Per germline, CDR1 SQVTM and CDR2 ANQGSEA. V gave up 2 bases and J gave up 5 bases, with 11 bases separating them. This CDR3 reads CSVESSNLDTQYF. For the CDR3, the DNA is TGCAGCGTTGAAAGCAGCAACTTAGATACGCAGTATTTT.

This clonotype came up a few times. V usage is TRBV27 and J usage is TRBJ2-5; 9 bases agree with TRBD2. This CDR3 comprises 15 residues. With V trimmed by 5 bases and J by 5 bases, 9 bases remained unmatched. CDR1 and CDR2 from the germline V gene are MNHEY and SMNVEV (reference sequence). The CDR3 DNA follows: TGTGCCAGCAGTAGCAACCTAGCGGGGAGGGAGACCCAGTACTTC. It codes for CASSSNLAGRETQYF.

There are a few counts of this clonotype. The rearrangement links TRBV4-1 to TRBJ2-3, with 8 positions matching TRBD1. The CDR3 is made up of 16 amino acids. The trim removed 8 bases at V and 6 bases at J, leaving 16 bases unmatched. The germline V gene has CDR1 MGHRA and CDR2 YSYEKL. The chain's CDR3 is CASVSSQGERSDTQYF. The CDR3 DNA is TGCGCCAGCGTCTCTTCACAGGGGGAGAGATCCGATACGCAGTATTTT.

The V and J genes are TRBV4-1 and TRBJ2-7, with D perhaps matching TRBD2 (7 bases). Germline CDR1 and CDR2: MGHRA and YSYEKL. This CDR3 is built from 15 residues. Trimming shortened V by 3 bases and J by 4 bases, and 16 bases separated the two germline ends. CDR3 in DNA: TGCGCCAGCAGCCAGGGCGGGGGCGCGCCTTACGAGCAGTACTTC. It yields the protein CASSQGGGAPYEQYF.

The rearrangement links TRBV7-9 to TRBJ2-7; 7 bases align to TRBD2. The ends lost 5 bases at V and 5 bases at J; junction bases unmatched: 9. The CDR3 consists of 14 residues. CDR1 and CDR2 (germline): SEHNR, FQNEAQ (reference sequence). As DNA, the CDR3 is TGTGCCAGCAGCCTCGGGACTAACGGCGACGAGCAGTACTTC. Its protein product is CASSLGTNGDEQYF.

The V call is TRBV7-2, the J call TRBJ2-3; either TRBD1 or TRBD2 may supply D (5 bases each). Germline V gene lookup returns CDR1 SGHTA and CDR2 FQGNSA. The CDR3 contains 14 residues. V lost 6 bases to trimming and J lost 1 base, with 11 bases between them. The CDR3 region has the DNA TGTGCCAGCAGGTCTATGGGGGGCACAGATACGCAGTATTTT. Translated: CASRSMGGTDTQYF.

This clonotype turned up a few times. V is TRBV3-1 and J is TRBJ2-1; 8 nucleotides match TRBD1. The length of the CDR3 is 16 residues. From germline, CDR1 is LGHDT and CDR2 YNNKEL (reference sequence). The V and J ends lost 1 base and 4 bases, in that order; junction bases with no gene match: 6. The CDR3 DNA reads TGTGCCAGCAGCCAAGTAAGGACAGGGAATTACAATGAGCAGTTCTTC. This gives the protein CASSQVRTGNYNEQFF.

There are a few counts of this clonotype. The chain employs TRBV10-3 and TRBJ2-7; D ambiguous. In germline, CDR1 is ENHRY, CDR2 SYGVKD. The CDR3 has 14 amino acids. V gave up 0 bases and J gave up 2 bases, with 8 bases separating them. As DNA, the CDR3 is TGTGCCATCAGTGAGTCGATAGGCACCTACGAGCAGTACTTC. Protein sequence: CAISESIGTYEQYF.

This clonotype was seen a handful of times. CDR3 DNA: TGTGCCAGCAGCCCGGGGAGCCCGCAGAACACCGGGGAGCTGTTTTTT. Its protein product is CASSPGSPQNTGELFF. V is TRBV12-3 or TRBV12-4 and J is TRBJ2-2; D is perhaps TRBD2 (5 bases). V was pared by 6 bases and J by 1 base, with 15 bases between. The CDR3 sequence is 16 residues long.